The 22 T cell receptor beta chains presented below share a single source sample, sequenced in a study of shared clonotypes between healthy human individuals. Sequenced by immunoSEQ multiplex PCR; TCRdb stores in-frame clones only, minus some. The sample yields about 1 million clones, about 76% seen once. Sequencing was carried out using memory CD4+ T cells sorted from blood. Subset: CD45RA-negative fraction. The receptors stem from a man aged 18 to 30 in good health.

The gene calls are TRBV11-2 and TRBJ2-3, with 9 bases matching TRBD2. This CDR3 region has 16 residues. Trimming at V came to 1 base and at J to 2 bases, leaving 4 bases not matched to a gene. Germline CDR1 and CDR2: SGHAT and FQNNGV. CDR3 sequence: CASSLGASGDTDTQYF. The CDR3 nucleotides read TGTGCCAGCAGCTTAGGGGCTAGCGGGGACACAGATACGCAGTATTTT. Together with reference TRBV11-2 and TRBJ2-3, the CDR3 gives the full variable domain: EAGVAQSPRYKIIEKRQSVAFWCNPISGHATLYWYQQILGQGPKLLIQFQNNGVVDDSQLPKDRFSAERLKGVDSTLKIQPAKLEDSAVYLCASSLGASGDTDTQYFGPGTRLTVL.

This clone was found a few times. V is TRBV28 and J is TRBJ2-7; TRBD1 agrees at 9 bases. Trimming cost V 5 bases and J 5 bases; bases outside gene matches: 7. This CDR3 has 14 residues. Germline V gene data show CDR1 as MDHEN and CDR2 as SYDVKM. CDR3 nucleotides: TGTGCCAGCAGTGGGGCCGGGACAGGGAACGAGCAGTACTTC. Protein sequence: CASSGAGTGNEQYF.

The chain has TRBV4-3 and TRBJ1-4; no clear D gene. CDR3 length: 18 residues. The germline gives CDR1 LGHNA, CDR2 YSLEER. V lost 0 bases, J lost 4 bases, and 18 bases lay in between. The CDR3 bases are TGCGCCAGCAGCCAAGATCCGTACCAGCGTACCCTTAATGAAAAACTGTTTTTT. Its protein is CASSQDPYQRTLNEKLFF.

This chain links TRBV27 with TRBJ2-1, with unresolved D. This CDR3 contains 17 residues. From germline, CDR1 is MNHEY and CDR2 SMNVEV (reference sequence). With 6 bases removed from V and 5 bases from J, the gap between germline ends came to 23 bases. The CDR3 sequence: CASRVTGQPILNNEQFF. CDR3 DNA: TGTGCCAGCAGGGTGACGGGTCAGCCCATTCTAAACAATGAGCAGTTCTTC.

This sequence joins TRBV7-2 and TRBJ2-3; D may correspond to TRBD1 or TRBD2 (7 bases each). Per the germline V gene, CDR1 is SGHTA and CDR2 is FQGNSA. Trimming took 8 bases from V and 0 from J, leaving 18 bases between them. This CDR3 is 16 amino acids long. This CDR3 reads CASGKQGGSSTDTQYF. In nucleotides, the CDR3 is TGTGCCAGCGGCAAGCAGGGGGGGAGTAGCACAGATACGCAGTATTTT.

The rearrangement joins TRBV7-2 to TRBJ2-1; a possible D gene is TRBD2 (5 bases). Germline values: CDR1 SGHTA, CDR2 FQGNSA. The V end lost 0 bases, the J end lost 10 bases, and 16 bases lay between the germline ends. CDR3 size: 15 residues. CDR3 nucleotide sequence: TGTGCCAGCAGCTTAGCGAGCGATTCCGGACTGGAGCAGTTCTTC. Translating it yields CASSLASDSGLEQFF.

Concerning this clone itself: This could be a read error, since a much larger clone is one nucleotide away. V usage is TRBV6-1 and J usage is TRBJ2-7; no definite D call. V shed 2 bases and J shed 4 bases, with 15 bases lying between them. The CDR3 is 15 amino acids. CDR1 is MNHNS, CDR2 SASEGT, per germline. In nucleotides, the CDR3 is TGTGCCAGCAGTGAACTTCCACCACCGACTTACGAGCAGTACTTC. Translating gives CASSELPPPTYEQYF.

This chain joins TRBV5-1 and TRBJ2-1; D ambiguous. The CDR3 extends over 12 amino acids. V was clipped by 4 bases and J by 6 bases, with 8 bases between them. Germline V gene sequence: CDR1 SGHRS, CDR2 YFSETQ. CDR3 residues: CASSEQFNEQFF. The CDR3 nucleotides are TGCGCCAGCAGCGAACAATTCAATGAGCAGTTCTTC.

The chain carries TRBV9 and TRBJ2-7; 7 nucleotides align to TRBD1. The germline V gene has CDR1 SGDLS and CDR2 YYNGEE. The CDR3 totals 16 residues. Trimming took 0 bases from V and 2 from J; bases not matched to a gene: 8. The CDR3 region has the DNA TGTGCCAGCAGCGTAGTCTTCGGACAGGTGACCTACGAGCAGTACTTC. It codes for CASSVVFGQVTYEQYF.

V and J are TRBV5-4 and TRBJ2-3, with a weak D call TRBD1 (8 bases). Germline CDR1 SGHNT, CDR2 YYREEE (reference sequence). V was pared by 4 bases and J by 5 bases, with 14 bases between. CDR3 length equals 14 residues. The CDR3, as DNA: TGTGCCAGCAGCGTACAGGGGGAGGGAGATACGCAGTATTTT. Protein: CASSVQGEGDTQYF.

The chain joins TRBV20-1 to TRBJ2-1; D uncertain. The CDR3 sequence is 11 residues long. V was shortened by 8 bases and J by 8 bases, with 13 bases between the two germline ends. Germline V gene sequence: CDR1 DFQATT, CDR2 SNEGSKA (reference sequence). CDR3 nucleotide sequence: TGCAGTACCCGCCCCGGGCATGAGCAGTTCTTC. This translates into CSTRPGHEQFF.

The chain employs TRBV5-1 and TRBJ1-1; 8 positions agree with TRBD1. Trimming removed 5 bases from V and 5 bases from J; junction bases left unmatched: 11. CDR1 and CDR2 (germline): SGHRS, YFSETQ. The CDR3 loop spans 15 amino acids. CDR3 bases: TGCGCCAGCAGACCAGGGGGCGCAAAGGTGACTGAAGCTTTCTTT. Its translation: CASRPGGAKVTEAFF.

This chain joins TRBV7-3 and TRBJ2-7; unclear D gene. Trimming removed 5 bases from V and 0 bases from J, with 8 bases in between. The CDR3 extends over 13 amino acids. Germline-derived CDR1 and CDR2 are SGHTA and FQGTGA. CDR3 protein: CASSLSPSYEQYF. CDR3 nucleotide sequence: TGTGCCAGCAGCCTCAGCCCCTCCTACGAGCAGTACTTC.

The chain is built from TRBV4-1 and TRBJ1-2; D remains ambiguous. CDR1 is MGHRA, CDR2 YSYEKL, per germline. Trimming shortened V by 0 bases and J by 2 bases, and 16 bases separated the two germline ends. The CDR3 extends over 17 amino acids. CDR3 sequence: CASSQDAGTIRNYGYTF. Here the CDR3 DNA reads TGCGCCAGCAGCCAAGATGCCGGCACAATTCGGAACTATGGCTACACCTTC.

The genes are TRBV27 and TRBJ1-5; tentative D call: TRBD1 (6 bases). V was pared by 3 bases and J by 2 bases, with 20 bases between. Germline V gene data show CDR1 as MNHEY and CDR2 as SMNVEV (reference sequence). There are 18 residues in the CDR3. The CDR3 DNA is TGTGCCAGCAGTTTCCCGCGGACTCTGGACAGAGGCAATCAGCCCCAGCATTTT. Protein sequence: CASSFPRTLDRGNQPQHF.

The chain uses TRBV19 and TRBJ1-3, with D possibly TRBD1 on 5 matching bases. The CDR3 has 15 residues. In germline, CDR1 is LNHDA, CDR2 SQIVND (reference sequence). Trimming removed 5 bases from V and 8 bases from J, with 19 bases in between. CDR3 protein: CASSSGRSQPDTIYF. In DNA form, the CDR3 reads TGTGCCAGTAGTTCGGGGCGGAGTCAACCGGACACCATATATTTT.

In this sample, this clone turned up a few times. The genes are TRBV18 and TRBJ2-3; 7 bases fit TRBD1. Germline V gives CDR1 KGHSH, CDR2 LQKENI. The V segment lost 4 bases and the J segment 4 bases; nucleotides outside the gene matches: 2. This CDR3 contains 13 residues. The CDR3 bases are TGTGCCAGCTCACGAGGGACAGCAGATACGCAGTATTTT. Translating gives CASSRGTADTQYF.

This clone was seen repeatedly, ten times or more. J is TRBJ1-3 and V is TRBV13; 7 bases map to TRBD1. With 5 bases clipped from V and 3 bases from J, the junction kept 7 bases outside the gene matches. This CDR3 region has 15 residues. The germline V gene encodes CDR1 PRHDT and CDR2 FYEKMQ (reference sequence). CDR3 in DNA: TGTGCCAGCAGCGACAGGGCTTCGGGTGGAAACACCATATATTTT. Translating it yields CASSDRASGGNTIYF.

V usage is TRBV2 and J usage is TRBJ2-3; possibly TRBD2 for D (6 bases). This CDR3 spans 13 amino acids. Trimming shortened V by 8 bases and J by 7 bases, and 16 bases separated the two germline ends. Germline assignment: CDR1 SNHLY and CDR2 FYNNEI. The CDR3 DNA is TGTGCCAGCGGGACTGGAACGACGAATACGCAGTATTTT. This codes for CASGTGTTNTQYF.

The chain has TRBV7-9 and TRBJ1-2; D is undetermined. CDR1 is SEHNR, CDR2 FQNEAQ, per germline (reference sequence). The germline V and J ends were trimmed by 3 bases and 4 bases, with 12 bases remaining between them. The CDR3 totals 14 residues. The chain's CDR3 is CASSFDTSRYGYTF. The CDR3 coding sequence is TGTGCCAGCAGCTTTGACACGAGTCGCTATGGCTACACCTTC.

V is TRBV7-9 and J is TRBJ2-1, with D tentatively TRBD1 (5 bases). Trimming took 3 bases from V and 8 from J, leaving 14 bases between them. Looked up from germline, CDR1 is SEHNR and CDR2 is FQNEAQ (reference sequence). The CDR3 loop spans 14 amino acids. In DNA form, the CDR3 reads TGTGCCAGCAGCTTTGGCAGGGTCAGTGATGAGCAGTTCTTC. This translates into CASSFGRVSDEQFF.

This clone was counted a single time. CDR3 in DNA: TGCGCCAGCAATTGGGAGGGAAGGAACGAGCAGTACTTC. This codes for CASNWEGRNEQYF. This rearrangement joins TRBV5-1 to TRBJ2-7, with 7 nucleotides matching TRBD2. CDR3 length: 13 residues. CDR1 is SGHRS, CDR2 YFSETQ, per germline. V was clipped by 6 bases and J by 5 bases; unmatched bases: 8. Using reference TRBV5-1 and TRBJ2-7 for the parts outside the CDR3, the full variable domain is KAGVTQTPRYLIKTRGQQVTLSCSPISGHRSVSWYQQTPGQGLQFLFEYFSETQRNKGNFPGRFSGRQFSNSRSEMNVSTLELGDSALYLCASNWEGRNEQYFGPGTRLTVT.